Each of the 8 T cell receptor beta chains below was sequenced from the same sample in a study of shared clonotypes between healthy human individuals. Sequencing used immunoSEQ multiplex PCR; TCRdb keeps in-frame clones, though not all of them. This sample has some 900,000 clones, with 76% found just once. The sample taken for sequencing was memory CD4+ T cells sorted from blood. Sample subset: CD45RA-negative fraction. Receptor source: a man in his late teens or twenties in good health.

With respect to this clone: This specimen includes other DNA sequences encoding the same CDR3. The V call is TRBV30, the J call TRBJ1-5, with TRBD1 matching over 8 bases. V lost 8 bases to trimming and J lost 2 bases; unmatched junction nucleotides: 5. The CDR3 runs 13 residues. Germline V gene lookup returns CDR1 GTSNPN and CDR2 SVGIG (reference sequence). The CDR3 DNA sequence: TGTGCCGTAGACAGGGGAGGCAATCAGCCCCAGCATTTT. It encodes CAVDRGGNQPQHF.

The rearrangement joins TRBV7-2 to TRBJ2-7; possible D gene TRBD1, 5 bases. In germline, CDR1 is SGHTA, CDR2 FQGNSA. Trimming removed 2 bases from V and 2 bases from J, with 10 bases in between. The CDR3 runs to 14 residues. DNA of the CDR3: TGTGCCAGCAGCTTAAGGCAGGGAACCTACGAGCAGTACTTC. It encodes CASSLRQGTYEQYF.

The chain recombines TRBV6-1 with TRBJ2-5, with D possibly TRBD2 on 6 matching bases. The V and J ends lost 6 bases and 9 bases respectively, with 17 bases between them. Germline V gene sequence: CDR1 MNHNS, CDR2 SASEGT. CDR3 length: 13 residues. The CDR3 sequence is CASRGTSSGAQYF. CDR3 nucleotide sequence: TGTGCCAGCAGAGGTACTTCTTCGGGGGCCCAGTACTTC.

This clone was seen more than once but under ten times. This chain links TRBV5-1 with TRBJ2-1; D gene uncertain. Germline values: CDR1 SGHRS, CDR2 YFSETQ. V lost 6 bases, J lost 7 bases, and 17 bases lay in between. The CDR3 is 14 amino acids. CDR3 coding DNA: TGCGCCAGCATCCCTCAAGGTGGGTCGAATGAGCAGTTCTTC. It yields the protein CASIPQGGSNEQFF. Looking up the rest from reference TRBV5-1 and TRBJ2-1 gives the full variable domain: KAGVTQTPRYLIKTRGQQVTLSCSPISGHRSVSWYQQTPGQGLQFLFEYFSETQRNKGNFPGRFSGRQFSNSRSEMNVSTLELGDSALYLCASIPQGGSNEQFFGPGTRLTVL.

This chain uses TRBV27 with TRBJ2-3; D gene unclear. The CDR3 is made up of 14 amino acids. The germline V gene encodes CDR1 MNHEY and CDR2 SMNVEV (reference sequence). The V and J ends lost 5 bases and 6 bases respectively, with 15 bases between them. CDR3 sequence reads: CASSDLKSLDTQYF. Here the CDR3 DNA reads TGTGCCAGCAGTGACTTAAAAAGTTTGGATACGCAGTATTTT.

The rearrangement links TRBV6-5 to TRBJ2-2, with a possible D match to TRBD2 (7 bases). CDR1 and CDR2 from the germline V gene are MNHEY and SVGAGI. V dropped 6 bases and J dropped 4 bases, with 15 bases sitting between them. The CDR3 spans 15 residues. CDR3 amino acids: CASRGKGEGTGELFF. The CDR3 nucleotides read TGTGCCAGCAGGGGGAAGGGGGAGGGCACCGGGGAGCTGTTTTTT.

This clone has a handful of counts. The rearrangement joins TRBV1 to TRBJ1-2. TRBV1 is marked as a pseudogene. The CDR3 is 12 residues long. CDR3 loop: CTSSQENYGYTF. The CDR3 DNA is TGCACCAGCAGCCAAGAGAACTATGGCTACACCTTC.

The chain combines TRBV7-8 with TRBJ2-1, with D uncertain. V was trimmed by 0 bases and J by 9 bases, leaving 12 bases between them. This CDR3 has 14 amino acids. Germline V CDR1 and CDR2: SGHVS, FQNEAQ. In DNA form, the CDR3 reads TGTGCCAGCAGCTTAGCCTCATTATCGGGTGAGCAGTTCTTC. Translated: CASSLASLSGEQFF.